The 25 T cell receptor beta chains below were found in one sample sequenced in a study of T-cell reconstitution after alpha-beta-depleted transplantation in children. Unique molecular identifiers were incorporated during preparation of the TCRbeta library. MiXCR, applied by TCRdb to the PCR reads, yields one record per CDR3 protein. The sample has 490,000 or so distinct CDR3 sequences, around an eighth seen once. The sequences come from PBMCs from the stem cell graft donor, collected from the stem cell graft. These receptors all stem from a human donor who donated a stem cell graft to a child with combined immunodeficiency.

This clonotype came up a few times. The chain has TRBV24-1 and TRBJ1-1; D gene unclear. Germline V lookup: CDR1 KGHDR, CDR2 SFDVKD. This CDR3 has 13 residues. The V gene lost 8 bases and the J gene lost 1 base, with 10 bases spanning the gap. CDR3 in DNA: TGTGCCACCAAAACATCTGAGAACACTGAAGCTTTCTTT. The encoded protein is CATKTSENTEAFF.

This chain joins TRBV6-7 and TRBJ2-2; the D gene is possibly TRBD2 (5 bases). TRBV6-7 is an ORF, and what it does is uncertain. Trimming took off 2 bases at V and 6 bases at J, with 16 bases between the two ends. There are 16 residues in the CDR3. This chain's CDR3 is CASSYEGRHVPGELFF. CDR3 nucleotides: TGTGCCAGCAGTTACGAGGGAAGGCATGTTCCCGGGGAGCTGTTTTTT.

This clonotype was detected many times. The CDR3 DNA follows: TGTGCCAGCAGTCAGTATGACACCTACACCGGGGAGCTGTTTTTT. It encodes CASSQYDTYTGELFF. The chain recombines TRBV7-9 with TRBJ2-2; no clear D gene. The CDR3 loop spans 15 amino acids. The V gene lost 6 bases and the J gene lost 3 bases, with 14 bases spanning the gap. The germline V gene encodes CDR1 SEHNR and CDR2 FQNEAQ (reference sequence).

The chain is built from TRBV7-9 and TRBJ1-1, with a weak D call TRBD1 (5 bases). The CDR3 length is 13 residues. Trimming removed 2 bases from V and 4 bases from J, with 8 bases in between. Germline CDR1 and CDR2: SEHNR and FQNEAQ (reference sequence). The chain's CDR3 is CASSLIGATEAFF. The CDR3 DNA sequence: TGTGCCAGCAGCTTAATAGGGGCCACTGAAGCTTTCTTT.

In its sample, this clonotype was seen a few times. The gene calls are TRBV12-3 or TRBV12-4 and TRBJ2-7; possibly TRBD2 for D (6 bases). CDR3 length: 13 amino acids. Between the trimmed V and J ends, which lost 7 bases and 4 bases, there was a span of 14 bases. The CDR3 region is CASTNRRGYEQYF. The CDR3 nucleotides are TGTGCCAGCACAAATCGGAGGGGTTACGAGCAGTACTTC.

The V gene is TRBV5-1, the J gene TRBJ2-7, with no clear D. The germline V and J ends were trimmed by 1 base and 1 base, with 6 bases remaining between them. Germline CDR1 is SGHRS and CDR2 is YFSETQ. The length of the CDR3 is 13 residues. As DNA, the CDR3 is TGCGCCAGCAGCTTGATCGGATCCTACGAGCAGTACTTC. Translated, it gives CASSLIGSYEQYF.

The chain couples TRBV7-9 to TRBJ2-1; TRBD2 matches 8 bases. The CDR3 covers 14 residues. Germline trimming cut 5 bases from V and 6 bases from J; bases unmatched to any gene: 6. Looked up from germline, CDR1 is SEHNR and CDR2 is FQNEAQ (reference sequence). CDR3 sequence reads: CASSLTSAPNEQFF. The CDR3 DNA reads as TGTGCCAGCAGCCTGACTAGCGCGCCCAATGAGCAGTTCTTC.

As DNA, the CDR3 is TGTGCCAGCGGCCACGGGCCAGTTAGGACCGGGGAGCTGTTTTTT. It encodes CASGHGPVRTGELFF. The J gene is TRBJ2-2, the V gene TRBV25-1; D unresolved. Trimming stripped 8 bases from V and 5 bases from J, with 18 bases between. The germline V gene encodes CDR1 MGHDK and CDR2 SYGVNS. CDR3 length equals 15 residues. Variable domain in full (rest from reference TRBV25-1 and TRBJ2-2): EADIYQTPRYLVIGTGKKITLECSQTMGHDKMYWYQQDPGMELHLIHYSYGVNSTEKGDLSSESTVSRIRTEHFPLTLESARPSHTSQYLCASGHGPVRTGELFFGEGSRLTVL.

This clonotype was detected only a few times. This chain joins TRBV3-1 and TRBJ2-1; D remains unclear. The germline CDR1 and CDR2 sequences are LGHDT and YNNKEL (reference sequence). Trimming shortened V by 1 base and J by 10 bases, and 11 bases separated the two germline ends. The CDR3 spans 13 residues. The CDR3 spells CASSQGWVQEQFF. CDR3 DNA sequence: TGTGCCAGCAGCCAAGGGTGGGTACAGGAGCAGTTCTTC.

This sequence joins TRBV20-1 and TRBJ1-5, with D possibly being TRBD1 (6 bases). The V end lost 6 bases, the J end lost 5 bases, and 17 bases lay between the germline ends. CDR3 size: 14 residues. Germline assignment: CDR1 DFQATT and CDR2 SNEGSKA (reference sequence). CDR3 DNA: TGCAGTGCCACAGGGACCCTTCGGGATCAGCCCCAGCATTTT. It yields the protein CSATGTLRDQPQHF.

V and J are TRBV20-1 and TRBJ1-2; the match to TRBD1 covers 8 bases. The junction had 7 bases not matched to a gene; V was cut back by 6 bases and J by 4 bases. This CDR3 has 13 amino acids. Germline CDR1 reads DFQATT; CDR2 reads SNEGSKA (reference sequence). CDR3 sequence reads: CSATQGASYGYTF. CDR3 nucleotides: TGCAGTGCGACCCAGGGGGCGAGCTATGGCTACACCTTC.

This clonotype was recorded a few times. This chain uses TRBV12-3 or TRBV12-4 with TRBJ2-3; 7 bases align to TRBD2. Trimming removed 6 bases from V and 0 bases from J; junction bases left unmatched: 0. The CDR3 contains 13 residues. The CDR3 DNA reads TGTGCCAGCAGGCGGGGGAGCACAGATACGCAGTATTTT. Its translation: CASRRGSTDTQYF.

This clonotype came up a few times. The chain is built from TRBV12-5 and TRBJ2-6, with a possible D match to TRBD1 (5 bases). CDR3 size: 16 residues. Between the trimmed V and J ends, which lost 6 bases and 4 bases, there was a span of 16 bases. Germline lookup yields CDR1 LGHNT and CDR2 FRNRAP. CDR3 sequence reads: CASGAGYLSGANVLTF. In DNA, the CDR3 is TGTGCTAGTGGCGCAGGGTACCTGTCCGGGGCCAACGTCCTGACTTTC.

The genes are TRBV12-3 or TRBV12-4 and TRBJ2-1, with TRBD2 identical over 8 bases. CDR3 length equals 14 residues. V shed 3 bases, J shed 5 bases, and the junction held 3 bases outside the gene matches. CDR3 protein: CASSFGTSDNEQFF. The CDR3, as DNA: TGTGCCAGCAGTTTCGGGACTAGTGACAATGAGCAGTTCTTC.

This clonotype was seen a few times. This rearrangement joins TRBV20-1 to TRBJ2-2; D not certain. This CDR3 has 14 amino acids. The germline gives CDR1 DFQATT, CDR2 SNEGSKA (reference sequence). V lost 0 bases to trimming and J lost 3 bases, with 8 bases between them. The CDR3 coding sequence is TGCAGTGCTAGAGATCTTCCGGACACCGGGGAGCTGTTTTTT. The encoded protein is CSARDLPDTGELFF.

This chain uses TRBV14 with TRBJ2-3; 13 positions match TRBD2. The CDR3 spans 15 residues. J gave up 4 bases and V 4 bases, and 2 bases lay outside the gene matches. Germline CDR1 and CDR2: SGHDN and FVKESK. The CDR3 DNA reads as TGTGCCAGCAGCCTCGGGACTAGCGGGGCAGATACGCAGTATTTT. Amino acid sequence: CASSLGTSGADTQYF.

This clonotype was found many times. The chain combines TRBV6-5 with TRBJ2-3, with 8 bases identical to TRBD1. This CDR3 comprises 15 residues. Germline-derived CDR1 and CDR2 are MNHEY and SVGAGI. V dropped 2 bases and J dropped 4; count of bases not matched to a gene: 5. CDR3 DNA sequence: TGTGCCAGCAGTTACACCGGACAGGGACCAGATACGCAGTATTTT. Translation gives CASSYTGQGPDTQYF.

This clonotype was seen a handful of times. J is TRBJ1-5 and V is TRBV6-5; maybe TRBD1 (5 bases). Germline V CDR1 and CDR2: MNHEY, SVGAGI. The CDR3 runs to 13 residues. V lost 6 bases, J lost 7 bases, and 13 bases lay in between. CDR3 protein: CASRLGGRQPQHF. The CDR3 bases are TGTGCCAGCAGACTCGGGGGACGGCAGCCCCAGCATTTT.

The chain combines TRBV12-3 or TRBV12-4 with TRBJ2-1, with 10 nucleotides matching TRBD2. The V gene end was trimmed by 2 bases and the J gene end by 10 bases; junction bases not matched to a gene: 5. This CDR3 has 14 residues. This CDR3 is CASSLWASGGEQFF. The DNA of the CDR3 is TGTGCCAGCAGTTTATGGGCTAGCGGGGGCGAGCAGTTCTTC.

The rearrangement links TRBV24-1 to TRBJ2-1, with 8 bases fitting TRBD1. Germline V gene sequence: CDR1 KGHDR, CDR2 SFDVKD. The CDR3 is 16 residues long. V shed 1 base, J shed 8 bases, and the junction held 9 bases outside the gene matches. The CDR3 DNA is TGTGCCACCAGTGATTTAGGACAGGGAACCTTTTATGAGCAGTTCTTC. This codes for CATSDLGQGTFYEQFF.

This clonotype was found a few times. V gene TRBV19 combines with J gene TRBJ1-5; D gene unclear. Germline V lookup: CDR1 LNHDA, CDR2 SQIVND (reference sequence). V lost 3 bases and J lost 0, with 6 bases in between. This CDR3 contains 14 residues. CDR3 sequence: CASSIQLSNQPQHF. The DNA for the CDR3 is TGTGCCAGTAGTATTCAACTTAGCAATCAGCCCCAGCATTTT.

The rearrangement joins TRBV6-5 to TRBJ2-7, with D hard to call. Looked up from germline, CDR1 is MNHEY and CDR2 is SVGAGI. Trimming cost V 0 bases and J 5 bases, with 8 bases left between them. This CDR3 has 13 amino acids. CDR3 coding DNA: TGTGCCAGCAGTTACTCTGGTGGCAACGAGCAGTACTTC. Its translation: CASSYSGGNEQYF.

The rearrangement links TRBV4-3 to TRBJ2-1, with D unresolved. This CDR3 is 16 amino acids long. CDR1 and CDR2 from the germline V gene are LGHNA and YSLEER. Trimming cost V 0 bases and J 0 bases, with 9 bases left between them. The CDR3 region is CASSQDRYGSYNEQFF. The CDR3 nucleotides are TGCGCCAGCAGCCAAGATCGGTACGGCTCCTACAATGAGCAGTTCTTC.

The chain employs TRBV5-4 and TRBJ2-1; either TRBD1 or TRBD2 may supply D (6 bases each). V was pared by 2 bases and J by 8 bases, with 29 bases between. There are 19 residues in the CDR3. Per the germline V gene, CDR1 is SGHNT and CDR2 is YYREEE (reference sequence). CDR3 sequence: CASSFSRPHVTGRWDEQFF. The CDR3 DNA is TGTGCCAGCAGCTTCTCTCGACCCCATGTAACAGGGAGGTGGGATGAGCAGTTCTTC.

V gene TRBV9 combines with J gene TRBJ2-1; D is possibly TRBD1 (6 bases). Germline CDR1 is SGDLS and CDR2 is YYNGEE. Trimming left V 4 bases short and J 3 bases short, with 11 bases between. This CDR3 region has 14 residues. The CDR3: CASSPQDSYNEQFF. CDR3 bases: TGTGCCAGCAGCCCCCAGGACAGCTACAATGAGCAGTTCTTC.